The 9 T cell receptor beta chains reported below all come from one sample, sequenced in a study of T cells after yellow fever vaccination. TCRdb analysed the 5' RACE reads with MiXCR anew, one entry per CDR3 protein. This sample has more than 90,000 distinct CDR3 sequences, with about 6.8% found just once. The source was CD4+ T cells sorted from PBMCs, collected 35 to 50 days after the first yellow fever vaccination. Receptors originate from a man aged 18 to 30 who received the YFV17D yellow fever vaccine.

This clonotype appeared a few times. The V gene is TRBV20-1, the J gene TRBJ1-3; D is ambiguous. CDR3 length: 14 residues. Trimming shortened V by 6 bases and J by 0 bases, and 12 bases separated the two germline ends. CDR1 and CDR2 from the germline V gene are DFQATT and SNEGSKA (reference sequence). Written as DNA, the CDR3 is TGCAGTGCCCTTAATCCAGACTCTGGAAACACCATATATTTT. Protein sequence: CSALNPDSGNTIYF.

This clonotype has at least ten counts. The gene calls are TRBV5-1 and TRBJ2-3; D unresolved. Germline CDR1 SGHRS, CDR2 YFSETQ. The CDR3 extends over 14 amino acids. Between the trimmed V and J ends, which lost 0 bases and 5 bases, there was a span of 10 bases. For the CDR3, the DNA is TGCGCCAGCAGCTTGGGGGTTTCGGGAGATACGCAGTATTTT. It codes for CASSLGVSGDTQYF. The entire variable domain, with the rest obtained from reference TRBV5-1 and TRBJ2-3, is as follows: KAGVTQTPRYLIKTRGQQVTLSCSPISGHRSVSWYQQTPGQGLQFLFEYFSETQRNKGNFPGRFSGRQFSNSRSEMNVSTLELGDSALYLCASSLGVSGDTQYFGPGTRLTVL.

This clonotype has at least ten counts. This rearrangement joins TRBV3-1 to TRBJ1-5; maybe TRBD1 (6 bases). This CDR3 spans 15 amino acids. The V gene's germline CDR1 is LGHDT and CDR2 YNNKEL (reference sequence). V was pared by 4 bases and J by 0 bases, with 10 bases between. CDR3 DNA sequence: TGTGCCAGCAGCCCCCAGGGGAATAGCAATCAGCCCCAGCATTTT. It is translated as CASSPQGNSNQPQHF.

This clonotype showed up many times. In DNA form, the CDR3 reads TGTGCCTGGACAACAGGGTTCGGCGAAGATACGCAGTATTTT. This encodes CAWTTGFGEDTQYF. This rearrangement joins TRBV30 to TRBJ2-3, with TRBD1 as a possible D gene (6 bases). The length of the CDR3 is 14 residues. CDR1 GTSNPN and CDR2 SVGIG come from the germline V gene (reference sequence). Between the trimmed V and J ends, which lost 4 bases and 5 bases, there was a span of 16 bases. Filled out from reference TRBV30 and TRBJ2-3, the complete variable domain reads SQTIHQWPATLVQPVGSPLSLECTVEGTSNPNLYWYRQAAGRGLQLLFYSVGIGQISSEVPQNLSASRPQDRQFILSSKKLLLSDSGFYLCAWTTGFGEDTQYFGPGTRLTVL.

This clonotype appeared many times. CDR3 bases: TGCGCCAGCAGTCTACAGGTCGTAGGCTATGGCTACACCTTC. This gives the protein CASSLQVVGYGYTF. The chain joins TRBV5-1 to TRBJ1-2; possible D gene TRBD1, 5 bases. The CDR3 is 14 amino acids. V lost 5 bases, J lost 4 bases, and 15 bases lay in between. The germline V gene encodes CDR1 SGHRS and CDR2 YFSETQ. Variable domain in full (rest from reference TRBV5-1 and TRBJ1-2): KAGVTQTPRYLIKTRGQQVTLSCSPISGHRSVSWYQQTPGQGLQFLFEYFSETQRNKGNFPGRFSGRQFSNSRSEMNVSTLELGDSALYLCASSLQVVGYGYTFGSGTRLTVV.

This clonotype was detected ten times or more. The chain employs TRBV5-6 and TRBJ2-5; no clear D. V was shortened by 0 bases and J by 2 bases, with 8 bases between the two germline ends. This CDR3 is 14 amino acids long. The V gene's germline CDR1 is SGHDT and CDR2 YYEEEE. The CDR3 sequence: CASSLGFRQETQYF. CDR3 in DNA: TGTGCCAGCAGCTTGGGGTTCAGACAAGAGACCCAGTACTTC.

Comments on this clonotype: A read error may be the cause here, since a much bigger clone is one base away. V and J are TRBV7-9 and TRBJ1-6; 7 bases agree with TRBD1. CDR3 length: 15 residues. Germline V gene data show CDR1 as SEHNR and CDR2 as FQNEAQ (reference sequence). CDR3 in DNA: TGTGCCAGCAGCAGTAGGGACAGAGGAAATTCACCCCTCCGCTTT. Encoded protein: CASSSRDRGNSPLRF.

This clonotype was seen ten or more times. V usage is TRBV5-1 and J usage is TRBJ2-2; D ambiguous. Trimming took 4 bases from V and 0 from J, leaving 10 bases between them. CDR3 length equals 15 residues. Germline V lookup: CDR1 SGHRS, CDR2 YFSETQ. The CDR3: CASSQYSANTGELFF. The CDR3, as DNA: TGCGCCAGCAGCCAATATTCCGCGAACACCGGGGAGCTGTTTTTT.

Remarks on this clonotype: This may arise from a read error, as a much more abundant clone is one base away. The chain couples TRBV6-5 to TRBJ2-1; D is perhaps TRBD1 (5 bases). In germline, CDR1 is MNHEY, CDR2 SVGAGI. The CDR3 consists of 13 residues. V lost 4 bases and J lost 5, with 9 bases in between. CDR3: CASSSPGHNEQFF. In DNA form, the CDR3 reads TGTGCCAGCAGTTCCCCAGGGCACAATGAGCAGTTCTTC.